A selection of T cell receptor beta chains follows, all from one sample in a study of T cell responses to AZD1222 COVID-19 vaccine. Assay: immunoSEQ multiplex PCR; the TCRdb copy retains only in-frame clones and omits some. The sample lists 150,000 to 200,000 clones; about 91% were seen once. Material: peripheral blood, obtained 28 days after the second AZD1222 dose. Receptors originate from an adult who received the AZD1222 COVID-19 vaccine. CDR3s include the opening cysteine and the closing phenylalanine or tryptophan. D genes are given only for firm matches. The size field is filled for only some rows; it gives once, few, many or a size class.

D	size	V	J	CDR3	DNA
.	.	TRBV14	TRBJ1-2	CASSQARGWNGYTF	TGTGCCAGCAGCCAAGCTAGGGGGTGGAATGGCTACACCTTC
.	once	TRBV5-1	TRBJ1-4	CASSFRGLNEKLFF	TGCGCCAGCAGCTTTCGGGGCCTGAATGAAAAACTGTTTTTT
.	.	TRBV4-1	TRBJ2-4	CASSQATARNIQYF	TGCGCCAGCAGCCAAGCCACCGCTCGGAACATTCAGTACTTC
.	few	TRBV29-1	TRBJ2-7	CSVGVFREGYEQYF	TGCAGCGTTGGTGTTTTCAGGGAAGGTTACGAGCAGTACTTC
TRBD1	.	TRBV5-4	TRBJ1-2	CASSSGQGATGYTF	TGTGCCAGCAGCTCGGGCCAGGGGGCAACGGGCTACACCTTC
.	.	TRBV24-1	TRBJ1-2	CATSDWDFGGYTF	TGTGCCACCAGTGATTGGGATTTCGGTGGCTACACCTTC
.	.	TRBV9	TRBJ2-7	CASSVGRERYEQYF	TGTGCCAGCAGCGTAGGAAGGGAACGATACGAGCAGTACTTC
.	.	TRBV7-9	TRBJ1-2	CASSLAETGVYGYTF	TGTGCCAGCAGCTTAGCGGAGACTGGGGTCTATGGCTACACCTTC
.	.	TRBV5-6	TRBJ1-2	CASSEPLQGSLYGYTF	TGTGCCAGCAGCGAGCCTTTACAGGGATCTCTCTATGGCTACACCTTC
TRBD2	.	TRBV10-3	TRBJ2-7	CAISDPLGGGFYEQYF	TGTGCCATCAGTGACCCCCTGGGCGGGGGTTTCTACGAGCAGTACTTC
.	.	TRBV9	TRBJ1-2	CASSDGTNYGYTF	TGTGCCAGCAGCGATGGGACGAACTATGGCTACACCTTC
TRBD2	.	TRBV4-1	TRBJ2-1	CASRTGLAGGNEQFF	TGCGCCAGCAGGACTGGGTTAGCGGGGGGCAATGAGCAGTTCTTC
.	.	TRBV9	TRBJ1-2	CASSAGSVARPGTF	TGTGCCAGCAGCGCGGGGTCAGTAGCCCGACCGGGCACCTTC
.	once	TRBV18	TRBJ1-1	CASSFPNQGLTEAFF	TGTGCCAGCTCATTCCCCAATCAGGGGTTGACTGAAGCTTTCTTT
TRBD2	.	TRBV12-5	TRBJ2-5	CASGPSAGGLWETQYF	TGTGCTAGTGGTCCCTCAGCGGGGGGATTATGGGAGACCCAGTACTTC
.	.	TRBV27	TRBJ1-1	CASSIIPPGREEAFF	TGTGCCAGCAGTATTATTCCCCCTGGACGGGAGGAAGCTTTCTTT
TRBD1	.	TRBV25-1	TRBJ1-2	CASSVSGTGGKGYTF	TGTGCCAGCAGTGTATCCGGGACAGGGGGCAAGGGCTACACCTTC
.	.	TRBV5-1	TRBJ2-7	CASGSGTHPYEQYF	TGCGCCAGCGGCTCTGGGACGCACCCCTACGAGCAGTACTTC
.	.	TRBV9	TRBJ1-2	CASSVAASVGAYGYTF	TGTGCCAGCAGCGTAGCGGCGAGCGTGGGAGCCTATGGCTACACCTTC
.	.	TRBV7-8	TRBJ1-1	CASSLGRTVGTEAFF	TGTGCCAGCAGCTTAGGGCGGACAGTGGGCACTGAAGCTTTCTTT
TRBD1	.	TRBV6-1	TRBJ1-1	CASSEVDAGGRAFF	TGTGCCAGCAGTGAAGTCGACGCAGGGGGTCGAGCTTTCTTT
TRBD1	.	TRBV19	TRBJ1-2	CASSQYYAGTGDGYTF	TGTGCCAGTAGTCAGTACTATGCCGGGACAGGTGATGGCTACACCTTC
.	.	TRBV7-9	TRBJ1-3	CASSLAVGHIGNTIYF	TGTGCCAGCAGCTTAGCAGTCGGACATATCGGAAACACCATATATTTT
.	.	TRBV5-4	TRBJ2-3	CASSLDPGTDTQYF	TGTGCCAGCAGCTTGGACCCAGGCACAGATACGCAGTATTTT
TRBD1	.	TRBV15	TRBJ2-7	CATSPRIGQGRKQYF	TGTGCCACCAGCCCACGGATCGGACAGGGACGTAAGCAATACTTC
.	once	TRBV5-1	TRBJ2-7	CASRNNSGPYEQYF	TGCGCCAGCAGGAATAATAGCGGCCCCTACGAGCAGTACTTC
.	.	TRBV11-3	TRBJ2-5	CASSLGGAETQYF	TGTGCCAGCAGCCTGGGGGGCGCGGAGACCCAGTACTTC
.	.	TRBV21-1	TRBJ1-1	CALCGGANMNTEAFF	TGTGCCTTATGCGGGGGTGCGAATATGAACACTGAAGCTTTCTTT
TRBD1	once	TRBV6-6	TRBJ1-5	CASSEDRGHQPQHF	TGTGCCAGCAGCGAGGACAGGGGGCATCAGCCCCAGCATTTT
.	.	TRBV6-2/TRBV6-3	TRBJ1-2	CASSFTHNYGYTF	TGTGCCAGCAGTTTTACACACAACTATGGCTACACCTTC
TRBD1	.	TRBV11-2	TRBJ2-7	CASSRGQGFSYEQYF	TGTGCCAGCAGCCGGGGACAGGGGTTCTCCTACGAGCAGTACTTC
TRBD2	.	TRBV18	TRBJ2-1	CASSPTLGLAGGNEQFF	TGTGCCAGCTCACCAACCTTGGGACTAGCGGGGGGCAATGAGCAGTTCTTC
TRBD2	.	TRBV18	TRBJ2-3	CASSLRTSGDLTDTQYF	TGTGCCAGCTCTCTTCGGACTAGCGGGGACCTCACAGATACGCAGTATTTT
TRBD2	once	TRBV7-2	TRBJ2-7	CASSSGTSGGHKQYF	TGTGCCAGCAGCTCCGGGACTAGCGGGGGACATAAGCAGTACTTC
.	.	TRBV4-1	TRBJ1-1	CASSQGSRGTYTEAFF	TGCGCCAGCAGCCAAGGGTCCCGGGGCACATACACTGAAGCTTTCTTT
TRBD1	.	TRBV30	TRBJ1-1	CAWITDRGPGNTEAFF	TGTGCCTGGATTACCGACAGGGGGCCTGGGAACACTGAAGCTTTCTTT
TRBD1	.	TRBV11-2	TRBJ1-2	CASSFLEGGGYTF	TGTGCCAGCAGCTTCCTTGAAGGGGGCGGCTACACCTTC
.	.	TRBV18	TRBJ1-4	CASSPGGSDEKLFF	TGTGCCAGCTCTCCCGGGGGGAGTGATGAAAAACTGTTTTTT
.	once	TRBV7-9	TRBJ1-2	CASSLGINYGYTF	TGTGCCAGCAGCCTCGGGATTAACTATGGCTACACCTTC
.	.	TRBV6-5	TRBJ1-2	CASIAEGTNYGYTF	TGTGCCAGCATAGCCGAAGGTACTAACTATGGCTACACCTTC
.	.	TRBV7-8	TRBJ2-1	CASSLGGFANEQFF	TGTGCCAGCAGCTTAGGGGGGTTTGCGAATGAGCAGTTCTTC
TRBD1	.	TRBV12-5	TRBJ2-7	CASGSGTGLYEQYF	TGTGCTAGTGGTTCCGGGACAGGGCTTTACGAGCAGTACTTC
.	.	TRBV7-9	TRBJ1-1	CASSLVFENTEAFF	TGTGCCAGCAGCTTAGTATTCGAGAACACTGAAGCTTTCTTT
.	.	TRBV5-8	TRBJ2-7	CASSLRRESYEQYF	TGTGCCAGCAGCTTGAGACGTGAGTCCTACGAGCAGTACTTC
TRBD1	.	TRBV5-6	TRBJ1-1	CASSPGTGGFDFF	TGTGCCAGCAGCCCCGGGACAGGGGGCTTCGATTTCTTT
.	few	TRBV7-3	TRBJ2-1	CASSLKGDTLRDNEQFF	TGTGCCAGCAGCTTAAAGGGGGACACCCTCAGGGACAATGAGCAGTTCTTC
TRBD1	.	TRBV9	TRBJ1-6	CASSAPGGLSYNSPLHF	TGTGCCAGCAGCGCCCCAGGGGGCTTATCCTATAATTCACCCCTCCACTTT
.	.	TRBV6-4	TRBJ1-2	CASSEGTSNYGYTF	TGTGCCAGCAGTGAAGGGACTTCTAACTATGGCTACACCTTC
.	.	TRBV12-3/TRBV12-4	TRBJ2-7	CASSMAYEQYF	TGTGCCAGCAGTATGGCCTACGAGCAGTACTTC
TRBD2	.	TRBV12-5	TRBJ2-5	CASGPGIRWRGTGETQYF	TGTGCTAGTGGTCCTGGTATTCGGTGGCGGGGGACCGGAGAGACCCAGTACTTC
.	once	TRBV6-5	TRBJ1-2	CASSYSTASHGYTF	TGTGCCAGCAGTTACTCGACAGCCTCCCATGGCTACACCTTC
.	.	TRBV11-3	TRBJ1-3	CASSLGGFGNTIYF	TGTGCCAGCAGCTTAGGGGGATTCGGAAACACCATATATTTT
.	.	TRBV5-1	TRBJ2-3	CASSLGRGDADTQYF	TGCGCCAGCAGCTTAGGCAGGGGGGACGCAGATACGCAGTATTTT
.	.	TRBV2	TRBJ1-1	CASSAVGTPEAFF	TGTGCCAGCAGCGCCGTAGGCACGCCTGAAGCTTTCTTT
.	once	TRBV18	TRBJ1-1	CASSPGSGAEAFF	TGTGCCAGCTCACCGGGTTCGGGGGCTGAAGCTTTCTTT
TRBD2	.	TRBV10-2	TRBJ2-5	CASRGGLAGGEETQYF	TGCGCCAGCAGGGGGGGACTAGCGGGGGGAGAGGAGACCCAGTACTTC
.	.	TRBV9	TRBJ1-4	CASIATNEKLFF	TGTGCCAGTATCGCAACTAATGAAAAACTGTTTTTT
TRBD1	.	TRBV7-3	TRBJ2-3	CASSSTGETDTQYF	TGTGCCAGCAGCTCGACAGGGGAGACAGATACGCAGTATTTT
.	.	TRBV9	TRBJ1-2	CASSVGPGTYGYTF	TGTGCCAGCAGCGTAGGGCCAGGGACCTATGGCTACACCTTC